This TCR beta chain was recovered during a study of T-cell reconstitution after alpha-beta-depleted transplantation in children (dated by TCRdb to the mid-2010s). About the investigation overall: Using TCR repertoire profiling, the study quantitatively followed how T-cell immune reconstitution unfolded in children after TCRalphabeta/CD19-depleted allogeneic hematopoietic cell transplantation.

Its CDR3 holds 9 amino acids, cysteine through phenylalanine. The CDR3 DNA has 27 bases and is translated from base 1. Receptor amplification or capture employed PCR. The run used an Illumina HiSeq 2500. To normalize quantification of the TCRbeta repertoire, the TCR libraries were built with molecular barcoding that relied on unique molecular identifiers. TCRdb passed the public sequencing reads through fastp at Q25 and MiXCR, retaining productive beta sequences. Rows are unified per CDR3 protein, each entry keeping the most common DNA and genes. The sample yields some 280,000 distinct CDR3 sequences; roughly 9.5% were counted once. Around 9.1% of the sample lies in the top ten. Notes on this clonotype: What this receptor recognizes is not known. The input lacks base qualities; no much larger clone sits a single base away.

This sequence uses TRBV21-1 and TRBJ2-5. TRBV21-1 counts as a pseudogene. The source material was PBMCs from the stem cell graft donor, sampled from the stem cell graft. This sequence originates from a human donor who donated a stem cell graft to a child with SCID. The encoded CDR3 is CASSRTQYF. The DNA sequence is given as TGTGCCAGCAGTCGGACCCAGTACTTC.